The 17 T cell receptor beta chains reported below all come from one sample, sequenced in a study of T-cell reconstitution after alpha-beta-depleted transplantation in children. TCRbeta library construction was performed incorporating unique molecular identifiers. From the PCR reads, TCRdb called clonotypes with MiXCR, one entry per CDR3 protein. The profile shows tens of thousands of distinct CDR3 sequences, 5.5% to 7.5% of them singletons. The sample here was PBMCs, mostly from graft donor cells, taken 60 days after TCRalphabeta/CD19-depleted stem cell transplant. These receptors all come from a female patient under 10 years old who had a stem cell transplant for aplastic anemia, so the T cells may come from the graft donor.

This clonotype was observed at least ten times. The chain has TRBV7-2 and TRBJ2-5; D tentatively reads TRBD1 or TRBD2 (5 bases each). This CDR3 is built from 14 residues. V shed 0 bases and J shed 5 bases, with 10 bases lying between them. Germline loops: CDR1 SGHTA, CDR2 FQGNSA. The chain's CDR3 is CASSLAGVRETQYF. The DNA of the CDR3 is TGTGCCAGCAGCTTAGCGGGGGTTCGTGAGACCCAGTACTTC. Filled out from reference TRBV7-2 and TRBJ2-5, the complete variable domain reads GAGVSQSPSNKVTEKGKDVELRCDPISGHTALYWYRQSLGQGLEFLIYFQGNSAPDKSGLPSDRFSAERTGGSVSTLTIQRTQQEDSAVYLCASSLAGVRETQYFGPGTRLLVL.

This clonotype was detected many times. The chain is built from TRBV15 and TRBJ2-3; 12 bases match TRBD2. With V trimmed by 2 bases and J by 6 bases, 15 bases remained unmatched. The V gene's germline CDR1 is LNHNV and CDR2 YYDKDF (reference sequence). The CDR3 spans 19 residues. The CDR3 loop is CATSRQILLAGGVTDTQYF. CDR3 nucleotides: TGTGCCACCAGCAGACAAATATTACTAGCGGGAGGAGTGACCGATACGCAGTATTTT. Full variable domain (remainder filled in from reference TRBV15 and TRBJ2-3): DAMVIQNPRYQVTQFGKPVTLSCSQTLNHNVMYWYQQKSSQAPKLLFHYYDKDFNNEADTPDNFQSRRPNTSFCFLDIRSPGLGDTAMYLCATSRQILLAGGVTDTQYFGPGTRLTVL.

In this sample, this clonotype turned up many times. The CDR3 coding sequence is TGTGCCAGCAGTTTCTCTCCTAGAGAAGAAATATCCAAAAACATTCAGTACTTC. Its protein is CASSFSPREEISKNIQYF. The chain employs TRBV28 and TRBJ2-4, with D hard to call. The CDR3 spans 18 residues. V gave up 3 bases and J gave up 2 bases, with 20 bases separating them. CDR1 is MDHEN, CDR2 SYDVKM, per germline.

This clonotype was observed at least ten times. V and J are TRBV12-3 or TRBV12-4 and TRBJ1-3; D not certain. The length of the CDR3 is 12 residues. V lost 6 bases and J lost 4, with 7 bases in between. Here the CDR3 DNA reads TGTGCCAGCAGCGCGGCGGGAAACACCATATATTTT. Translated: CASSAAGNTIYF.

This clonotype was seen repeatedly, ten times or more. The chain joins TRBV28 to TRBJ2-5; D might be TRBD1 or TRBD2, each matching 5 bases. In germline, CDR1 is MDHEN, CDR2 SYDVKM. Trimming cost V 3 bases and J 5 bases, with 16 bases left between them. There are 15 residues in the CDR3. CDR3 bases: TGTGCCAGCAGTTTTTGGGGGTTGGTAGGGGAGACCCAGTACTTC. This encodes CASSFWGLVGETQYF. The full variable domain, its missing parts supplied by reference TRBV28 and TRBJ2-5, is DVKVTQSSRYLVKRTGEKVFLECVQDMDHENMFWYRQDPGLGLRLIYFSYDVKMKEKGDIPEGYSVSREKKERFSLILESASTNQTSMYLCASSFWGLVGETQYFGPGTRLLVL.

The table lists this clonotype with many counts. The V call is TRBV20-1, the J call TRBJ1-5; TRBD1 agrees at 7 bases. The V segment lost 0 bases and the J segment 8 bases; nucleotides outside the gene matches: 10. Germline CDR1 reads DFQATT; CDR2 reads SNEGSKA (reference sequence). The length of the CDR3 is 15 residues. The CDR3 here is CSARDRTGGIKPQHF. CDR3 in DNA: TGCAGTGCTAGAGATAGGACAGGAGGCATCAAGCCCCAGCATTTT.

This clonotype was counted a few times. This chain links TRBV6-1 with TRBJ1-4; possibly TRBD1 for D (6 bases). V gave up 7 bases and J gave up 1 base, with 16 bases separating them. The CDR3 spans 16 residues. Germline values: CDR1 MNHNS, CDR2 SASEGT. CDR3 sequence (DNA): TGTGCCAGCACTCATCGGGGGGGGCTAACTAATGAAAAACTGTTTTTT. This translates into CASTHRGGLTNEKLFF.

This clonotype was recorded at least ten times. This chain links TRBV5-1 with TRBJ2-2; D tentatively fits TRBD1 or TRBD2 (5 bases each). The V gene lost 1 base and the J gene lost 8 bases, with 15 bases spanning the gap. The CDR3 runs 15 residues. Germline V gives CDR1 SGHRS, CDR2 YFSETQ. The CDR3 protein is CASSLFLGTSGELFF. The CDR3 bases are TGCGCCAGCAGCTTGTTTTTGGGGACCTCAGGGGAGCTGTTTTTT.

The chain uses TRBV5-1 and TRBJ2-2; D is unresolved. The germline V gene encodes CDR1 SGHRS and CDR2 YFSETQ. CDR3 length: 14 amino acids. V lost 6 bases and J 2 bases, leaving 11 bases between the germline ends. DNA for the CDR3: TGCGCCAGCAAGTGGGGTTTCAACACCGGGGAGCTGTTTTTT. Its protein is CASKWGFNTGELFF.

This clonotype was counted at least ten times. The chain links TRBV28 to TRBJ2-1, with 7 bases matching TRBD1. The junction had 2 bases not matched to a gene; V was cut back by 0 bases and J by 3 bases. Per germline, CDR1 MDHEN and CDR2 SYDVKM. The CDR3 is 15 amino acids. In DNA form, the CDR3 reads TGTGCCAGCAGTTTATGGGCAGGGGGCTACAATGAGCAGTTCTTC. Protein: CASSLWAGGYNEQFF.

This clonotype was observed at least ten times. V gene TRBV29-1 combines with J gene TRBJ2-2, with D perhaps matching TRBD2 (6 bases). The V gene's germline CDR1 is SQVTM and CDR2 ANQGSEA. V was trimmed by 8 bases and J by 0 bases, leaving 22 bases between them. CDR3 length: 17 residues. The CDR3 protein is CSPAVWRDSANTGELFF. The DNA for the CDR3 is TGCAGCCCAGCCGTCTGGCGGGACTCAGCGAACACCGGGGAGCTGTTTTTT.

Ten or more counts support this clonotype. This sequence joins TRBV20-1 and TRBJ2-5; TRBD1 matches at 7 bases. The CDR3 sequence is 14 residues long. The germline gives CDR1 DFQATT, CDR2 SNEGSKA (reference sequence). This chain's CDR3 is CSNHRGRFGETQYF. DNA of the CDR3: TGCAGCAACCACAGGGGACGATTTGGGGAGACCCAGTACTTC.

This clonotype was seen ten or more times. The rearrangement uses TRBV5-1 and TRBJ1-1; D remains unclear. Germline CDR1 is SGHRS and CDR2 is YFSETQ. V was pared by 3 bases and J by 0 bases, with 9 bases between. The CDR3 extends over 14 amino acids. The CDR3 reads CASSSGELNTEAFF. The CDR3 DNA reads TGCGCCAGCAGCTCCGGGGAGCTGAACACTGAAGCTTTCTTT.

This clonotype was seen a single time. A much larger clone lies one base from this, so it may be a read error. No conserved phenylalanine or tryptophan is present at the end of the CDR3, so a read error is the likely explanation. CDR3 DNA: TGTGCCAGCAGTTACCTGCAGGATAGCACTGAAGCTTTCTGT. Protein: CASSYLQDSTEAFC. The rearrangement uses TRBV6-5 and TRBJ1-1; D remains unclear. The ends were cut back, 2 bases at V and 4 bases at J, with 11 bases in the middle. Germline V lookup: CDR1 MNHEY, CDR2 SVGAGI. CDR3 length: 14 amino acids.

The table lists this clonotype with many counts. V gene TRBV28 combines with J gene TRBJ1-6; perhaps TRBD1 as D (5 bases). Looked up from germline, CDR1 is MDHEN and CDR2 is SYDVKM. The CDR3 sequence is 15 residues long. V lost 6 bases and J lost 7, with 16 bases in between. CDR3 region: CASSLPGRGNSPLHF. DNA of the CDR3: TGTGCCAGCAGCCTTCCGGGACGGGGAAATTCACCCCTCCACTTT.

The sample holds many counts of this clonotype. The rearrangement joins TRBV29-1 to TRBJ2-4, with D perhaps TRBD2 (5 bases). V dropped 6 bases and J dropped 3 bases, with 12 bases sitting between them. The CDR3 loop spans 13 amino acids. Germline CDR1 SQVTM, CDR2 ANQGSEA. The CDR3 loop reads CSVSRGFKNIQYF. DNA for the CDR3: TGCAGCGTGTCTAGAGGGTTCAAAAACATTCAGTACTTC.

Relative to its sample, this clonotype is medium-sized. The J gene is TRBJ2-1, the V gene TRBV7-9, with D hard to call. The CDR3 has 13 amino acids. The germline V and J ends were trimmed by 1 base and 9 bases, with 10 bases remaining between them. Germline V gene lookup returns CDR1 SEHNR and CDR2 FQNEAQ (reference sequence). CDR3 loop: CASSLDGSSEQFF. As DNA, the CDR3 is TGTGCCAGCAGCTTAGACGGCTCGAGTGAGCAGTTCTTC. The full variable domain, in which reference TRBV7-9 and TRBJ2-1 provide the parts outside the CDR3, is DTGVSQNPRHKITKRGQNVTFRCDPISEHNRLYWYRQTLGQGPEFLTYFQNEAQLEKSRLLSDRFSAERPKGSFSTLEIQRTEQGDSAMYLCASSLDGSSEQFFGPGTRLTVL.